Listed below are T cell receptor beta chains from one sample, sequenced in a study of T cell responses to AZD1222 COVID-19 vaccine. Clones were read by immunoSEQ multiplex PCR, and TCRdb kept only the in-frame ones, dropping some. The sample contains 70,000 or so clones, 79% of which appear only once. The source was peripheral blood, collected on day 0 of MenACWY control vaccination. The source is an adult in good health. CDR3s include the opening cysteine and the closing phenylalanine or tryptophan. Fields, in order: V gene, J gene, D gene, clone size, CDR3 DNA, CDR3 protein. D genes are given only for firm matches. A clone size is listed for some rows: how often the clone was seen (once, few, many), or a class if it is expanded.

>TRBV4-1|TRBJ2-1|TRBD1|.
TGCGCCAGCGGAACATGGGGGGACAGGTTCCATGAGCAGTTCTTC
CASGTWGDRFHEQFF
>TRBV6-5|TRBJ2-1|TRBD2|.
TGTGCCAGCAGGCTAACTAGCGGGAGAGACAATGAGCAGTTCTTC
CASRLTSGRDNEQFF
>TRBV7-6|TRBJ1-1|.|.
TGTGCCAGCAGCTTAAGTTATACGAACACTGAAGCTTTCTTT
CASSLSYTNTEAFF
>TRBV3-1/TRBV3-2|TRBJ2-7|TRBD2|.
TGTGCCAGCAGCCAAGATATTGGCGGGAGTGGCGACGAGCAGTACTTC
CASSQDIGGSGDEQYF
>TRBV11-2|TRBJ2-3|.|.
TGTGCCAGCAGCTTACAGCTAGCTGGTAGCACAGATACGCAGTATTTT
CASSLQLAGSTDTQYF
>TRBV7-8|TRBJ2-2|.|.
TGTGCCAGCAGCAGGGGTCTGAGCACCGGGGAGCTGTTTTTT
CASSRGLSTGELFF
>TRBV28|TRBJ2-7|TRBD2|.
TGTGCCAGCAGTCAGCCCCGACTAGCGGGAGTGCACGAGCAGTACTTC
CASSQPRLAGVHEQYF
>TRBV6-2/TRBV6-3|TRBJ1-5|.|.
TGTGCCAGCAGTTACTCGATAGTTCGAGCTCCCAATCAGCCCCAGCATTTT
CASSYSIVRAPNQPQHF
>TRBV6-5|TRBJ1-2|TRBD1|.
TGTGCCAGCAGTTCGGGACAGCGGTCCTATGGCTACACCTTC
CASSSGQRSYGYTF
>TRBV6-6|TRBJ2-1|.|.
TGTGCCAGCAGCCTTGGGGGGAATGAGCAGTTCTTC
CASSLGGNEQFF
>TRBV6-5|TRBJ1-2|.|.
TGTGCCTCGACCGACAACGATGGCTACACCTTC
CASTDNDGYTF
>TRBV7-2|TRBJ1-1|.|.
TGTGCCAGCAGCTTAGATACGGGGGGTGAAGCTTTCTTT
CASSLDTGGEAFF
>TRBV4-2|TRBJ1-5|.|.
TGTGCCAGCAGCCAAGATCGAGGTCAGCCCCAGCATTTT
CASSQDRGQPQHF
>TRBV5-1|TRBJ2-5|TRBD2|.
TGCGCCAGCAGCTTGAGACTAGCGGGGATGGAGACCCAGTACTTC
CASSLRLAGMETQYF
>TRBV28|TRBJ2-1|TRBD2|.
TGTGCCAGCAGTTTAGCGGGAGGGAACTACAATGAGCAGTTCTTC
CASSLAGGNYNEQFF
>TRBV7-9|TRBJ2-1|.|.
TGTGCCAGCAGCTTAGTAGCTGTGCAGTTCTTC
CASSLVAVQFF
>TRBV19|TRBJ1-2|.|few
TGTGCCAGTAGACTGAATACAGGGAAGGGTGGCTACACCTTC
CASRLNTGKGGYTF
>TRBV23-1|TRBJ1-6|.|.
TGCGCCAGCAGTCAAAGGGGTTCGCTTTCACCCCTCCACTTT
CASSQRGSLSPLHF
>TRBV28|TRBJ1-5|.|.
TGTGCCAGTAGAGAGGCAGGGGGCAATCAGCCCCAGCATTTT
CASREAGGNQPQHF